This TCR beta chain was documented in a study of spatial heterogeneity in lung cancer. In the study overall: Alpha-chain sequences were consistently detected less often than beta-chain sequences.

This clonotype was seen only a few times. Its antigen remains unknown. The CDR3 consists of 14 residues. Trimming removed 4 bases from V and 1 base from J; junction bases left unmatched: 1. Per the germline V gene, CDR1 is SGHKS and CDR2 is YYEKEE (reference sequence). TCRdb reanalysed the 5' RACE reads using MiXCR and keeps one entry per CDR3 protein. Here the sample spans some 22,000 distinct CDR3 sequences, about 5% being singletons. Time point of the sample: sample taken at primary tumor resection. Samples were donated by 72 untreated early-stage non-small cell lung cancer patients. Sequencing covered unsorted whole RNA taken from tumor, nontumor lung or frozen PBMC. Study findings and constraints: Expanded tumor TCRs that were ubiquitous appeared in blood more at resection than follow-up.

Material: PBMCs, obtained at surgery. This TCR came from a male donor with early-stage non-small cell lung cancer. This chain joins TRBV5-5 and TRBJ2-2, with 7 bases lining up with TRBD1. CDR3 protein: CASSRQGNTGELFF. In DNA, the CDR3 is TGTGCCAGCAGCCGACAGGGGAACACCGGGGAGCTGTTTTTT.